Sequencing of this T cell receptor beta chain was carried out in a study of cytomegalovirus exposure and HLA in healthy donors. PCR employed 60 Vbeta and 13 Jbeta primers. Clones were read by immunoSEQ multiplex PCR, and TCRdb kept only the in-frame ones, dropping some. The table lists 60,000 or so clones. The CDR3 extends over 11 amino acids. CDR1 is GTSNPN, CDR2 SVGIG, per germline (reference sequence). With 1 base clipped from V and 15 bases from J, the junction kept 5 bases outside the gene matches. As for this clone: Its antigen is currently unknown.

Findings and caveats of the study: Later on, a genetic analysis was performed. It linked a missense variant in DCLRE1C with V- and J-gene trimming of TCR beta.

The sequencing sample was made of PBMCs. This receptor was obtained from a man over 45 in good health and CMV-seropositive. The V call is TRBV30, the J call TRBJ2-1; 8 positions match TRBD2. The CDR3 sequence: CAWSARGGGFF. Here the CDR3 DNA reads TGTGCCTGGAGTGCCCGGGGGGGCGGGTTCTTC.